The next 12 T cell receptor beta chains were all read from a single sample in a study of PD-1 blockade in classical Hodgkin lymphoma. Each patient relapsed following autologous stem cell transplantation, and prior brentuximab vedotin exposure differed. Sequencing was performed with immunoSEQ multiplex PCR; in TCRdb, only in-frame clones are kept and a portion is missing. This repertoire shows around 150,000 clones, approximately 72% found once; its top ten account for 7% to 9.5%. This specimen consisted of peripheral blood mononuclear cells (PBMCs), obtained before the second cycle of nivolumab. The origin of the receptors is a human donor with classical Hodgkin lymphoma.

This chain's CDR3 is CSAATGTGGHEQYF. In nucleotides, the CDR3 is TGCAGCGCCGCAACCGGGACAGGGGGCCACGAGCAGTACTTC. The gene calls are TRBV29-1 and TRBJ2-7; 12 bases are a match to TRBD1. The CDR3 is made up of 14 amino acids. Germline CDR1 reads SQVTM; CDR2 reads ANQGSEA. The V and J ends lost 7 bases and 5 bases, in that order; junction bases with no gene match: 9.

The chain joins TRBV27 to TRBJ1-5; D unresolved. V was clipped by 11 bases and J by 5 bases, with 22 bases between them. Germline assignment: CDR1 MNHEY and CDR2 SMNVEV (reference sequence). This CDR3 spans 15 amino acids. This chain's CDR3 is CARPRGTHLDQPQHF. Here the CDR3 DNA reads TGTGCCCGCCCCAGAGGCACACACCTAGATCAGCCCCAGCATTTT.

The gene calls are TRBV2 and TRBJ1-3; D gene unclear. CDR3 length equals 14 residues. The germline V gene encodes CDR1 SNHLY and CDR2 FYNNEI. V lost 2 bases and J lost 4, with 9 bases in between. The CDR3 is CASSERTVGNTIYF. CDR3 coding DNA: TGTGCCAGCAGTGAAAGGACTGTCGGAAACACCATATATTTT.

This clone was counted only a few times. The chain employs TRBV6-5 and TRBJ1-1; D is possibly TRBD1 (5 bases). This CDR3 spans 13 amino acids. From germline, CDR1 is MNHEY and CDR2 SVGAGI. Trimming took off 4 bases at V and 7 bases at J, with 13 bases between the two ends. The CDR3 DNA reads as TGTGCCAGCAGTTCCCCGGGGACGATTGAAGCTTTCTTT. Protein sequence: CASSSPGTIEAFF.

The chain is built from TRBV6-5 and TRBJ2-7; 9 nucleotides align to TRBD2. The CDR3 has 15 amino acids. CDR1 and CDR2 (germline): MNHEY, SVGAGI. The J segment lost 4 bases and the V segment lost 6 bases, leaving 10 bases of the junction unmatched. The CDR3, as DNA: TGTGCCAGCAGACCCCCTTTAGCGGGGGTTTACGAGCAGTACTTC. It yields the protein CASRPPLAGVYEQYF.

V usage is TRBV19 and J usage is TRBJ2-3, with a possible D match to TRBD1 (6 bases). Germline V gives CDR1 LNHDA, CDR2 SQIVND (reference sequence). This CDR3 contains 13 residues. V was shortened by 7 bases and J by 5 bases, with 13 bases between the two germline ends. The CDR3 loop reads CASKSRGRDTQYF. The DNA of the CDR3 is TGTGCCAGTAAAAGCAGGGGCAGAGATACGCAGTATTTT.

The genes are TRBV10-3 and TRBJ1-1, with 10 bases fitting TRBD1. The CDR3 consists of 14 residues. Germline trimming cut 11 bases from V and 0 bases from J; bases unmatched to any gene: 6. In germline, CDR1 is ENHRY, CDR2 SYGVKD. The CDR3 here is CAGRDRGMNTEAFF. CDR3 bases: TGTGCCGGCCGGGACAGGGGTATGAACACTGAAGCTTTCTTT.

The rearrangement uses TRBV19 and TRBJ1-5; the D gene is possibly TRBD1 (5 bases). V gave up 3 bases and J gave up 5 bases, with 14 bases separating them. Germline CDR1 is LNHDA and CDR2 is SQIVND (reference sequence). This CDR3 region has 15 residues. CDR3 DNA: TGTGCCAGTAGTATTTCTCACTCGGGGGATCAGCCCCAGCATTTT. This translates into CASSISHSGDQPQHF.

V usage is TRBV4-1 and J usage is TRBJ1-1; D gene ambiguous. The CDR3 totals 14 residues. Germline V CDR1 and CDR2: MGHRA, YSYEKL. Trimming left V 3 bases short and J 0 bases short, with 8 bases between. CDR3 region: CASSQWPLNTEAFF. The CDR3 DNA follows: TGCGCCAGCAGCCAGTGGCCCCTGAACACTGAAGCTTTCTTT.

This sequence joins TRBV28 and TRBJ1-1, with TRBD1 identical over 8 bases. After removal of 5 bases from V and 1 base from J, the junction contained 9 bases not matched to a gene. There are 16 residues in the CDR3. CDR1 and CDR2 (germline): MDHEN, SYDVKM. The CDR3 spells CASSPRTGWGNTEAFF. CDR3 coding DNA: TGTGCCAGCAGTCCTCGGACAGGGTGGGGGAACACTGAAGCTTTCTTT.

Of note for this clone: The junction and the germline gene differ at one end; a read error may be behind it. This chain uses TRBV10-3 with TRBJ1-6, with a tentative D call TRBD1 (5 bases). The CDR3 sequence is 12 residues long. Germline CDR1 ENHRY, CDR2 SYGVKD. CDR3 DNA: TGTGCCAGCAGTTACCAGGGAGCACCCCTCCACTTT. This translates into CASSYQGAPLHF.

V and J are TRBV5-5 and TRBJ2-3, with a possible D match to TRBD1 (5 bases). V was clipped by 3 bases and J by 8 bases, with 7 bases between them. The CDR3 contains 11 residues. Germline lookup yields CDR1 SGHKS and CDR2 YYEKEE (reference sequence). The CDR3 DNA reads TGTGCCAGCAGCTGGACACTTACGCAGTATTTT. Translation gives CASSWTLTQYF.